This T cell receptor (beta chain) comes out of a study of CD8+CD57+ T cells in acquired aplastic anemia. Study details: Sorted CD4+ and CD8+ cell DNA averaged approximately 3.4 ug. Sequencing produced an average of about 9.8 million reads per healthy donor for CD4+ cells.

This CDR3 contains 16 residues. The V gene's germline CDR1 is MDHEN and CDR2 SYDVKM. Study-wide results and limits: Found in both controls and patients were around 29 CD8+ CDR3 sequences.

This clonotype was picked up one time. Its matching antigen is unknown. The junction departs from the called germline gene at one end, perhaps through a read error. TCR beta VDJ and CDR3 were profiled, and genomic DNA was the template. TCRdb analysed the reads with MiXCR anew, one entry per CDR3 protein. The sample has 350,000 to 450,000 distinct CDR3 sequences; around 68% are singletons. The TCR comes from a human donor in good health, serving as a control. This chain uses TRBV28 with TRBJ1-5, with 7 bases that match TRBD1. The sequenced material came from sorted CD4+, CD8+, or CD8+CD57+ T cells (not recorded which) from PBMCs. Written as DNA, the CDR3 is TGTGCCAGCAGTTTACCCGCGTTGACAGGGACGACGCCCCGGCATTTT. Amino acids: CASSLPALTGTTPRHF.